The present entry profiles one T cell receptor beta chain with its context. This specimen comes from a study of shared clonotypes between healthy human individuals. CDR1 is SGHKS and CDR2 is YYEKEE in the germline V gene (reference sequence). The CDR3 is 15 residues long. V trimming: 5 bases; J trimming: 4 bases; junction bases outside the gene matches: 6. Profiling relied on immunoSEQ multiplex PCR, and the TCRdb table lists in-frame clones only, not all of them. The data hold 230,000 or so clones, with just over 65% observed a single time. V gene TRBV5-5 combines with J gene TRBJ2-1; 10 bases agree with TRBD2. Source material: memory CD4+ T cells sorted from blood. The subset here: CD45RA-negative fraction. This TCR came from a man under 40 in good health. This chain's CDR3 is CASRGGTSDYNEQFF. The CDR3 nucleotides are TGTGCCAGCAGGGGCGGGACTAGCGATTACAATGAGCAGTTCTTC. The whole variable domain, remainder taken from reference TRBV5-5 and TRBJ2-1, is DAGVTQSPTHLIKTRGQQVTLRCSPISGHKSVSWYQQVLGQGPQFIFQYYEKEERGRGNFPDRFSARQFPNYSSELNVNALLLGDSALYLCASRGGTSDYNEQFFGPGTRLTVL.